Listed below are T cell receptor beta chains from one sample, sequenced in a study of T cells in Graves' hyperthyroidism and ophthalmopathy. TCRdb passed the multiplex PCR reads through MiXCR, listing each CDR3 protein once. Among 600,000 to 900,000 distinct CDR3 sequences listed, 15% to 20% were seen once. Sequenced: blood. The receptor set was obtained from a man aged 18 to 35 with Graves' hyperthyroidism. CDR3s include the opening cysteine and the closing phenylalanine or tryptophan. Fields, in order: V gene, D gene, clone size, J gene, CDR3 protein, CDR3 DNA. The D gene is left open where the match is weak. A row's size may be missing; if present it is once, few, many or a size class.

>TRBV2|TRBD1|many|TRBJ1-1
CASRDRGRDTEAFF
TGTGCCAGCAGGGACAGGGGTCGGGACACTGAAGCTTTCTTT
>TRBV20-1|-|-|TRBJ2-7
CSASAGYEQYF
TGCAGTGCTAGTGCTGGTTACGAGCAGTACTTC
>TRBV28|TRBD2|-|TRBJ2-7
CASTTGEREVYEQYF
TGTGCCAGCACCACGGGGGAGCGGGAGGTCTACGAGCAGTACTTC
>TRBV7-3|-|few|TRBJ2-1
CASSSGPQNEQFF
TGTGCCAGCAGCTCGGGCCCGCAGAATGAGCAGTTCTTC
>TRBV7-2|-|many|TRBJ2-3
CASSSGNTDTQYF
TGTGCCAGCAGCTCCGGTAACACAGATACGCAGTATTTT
>TRBV7-3|-|-|TRBJ2-7
CASSLYPGYEQYF
TGTGCCAGCAGCTTATATCCCGGCTACGAGCAGTACTTC
>TRBV29-1|-|few|TRBJ1-2
CSVPFRAFYGYTF
TGCAGCGTTCCGTTCAGGGCTTTCTATGGCTACACCTTC
>TRBV11-3|-|many|TRBJ2-4
CASSLTRGWGKNIQYF
TGTGCCAGCAGCCTTACCCGGGGCTGGGGCAAAAACATTCAGTACTTC
>TRBV28|-|many|TRBJ1-5
CASSLTAASNQPQHF
TGTGCCAGCAGTTTAACGGCAGCTAGCAATCAGCCCCAGCATTTT
>TRBV28|-|many|TRBJ1-6
CASGTGVRFTLHF
TGTGCCAGCGGTACGGGGGTACGATTCACCCTCCACTTT
>TRBV7-2|TRBD1|few|TRBJ1-4
CASSPRQGGLKLFF
TGTGCCAGCAGCCCCAGACAGGGCGGGCTCAAACTGTTTTTT
>TRBV28|TRBD1|few|TRBJ2-7
CASSLYYRGRSQYF
TGTGCCAGCAGTTTATATTACAGGGGGCGATCGCAGTACTTC
>TRBV24-1|-|-|TRBJ2-7
CATSDLGTPEQYF
TGTGCCACCAGTGACTTGGGGACCCCAGAGCAGTACTTC
>TRBV20-1|-|many|TRBJ1-1
CSARDRRMNTEAFF
TGCAGTGCTAGAGATCGGCGGATGAACACTGAAGCTTTCTTT
>TRBV20-1|TRBD1|many|TRBJ1-6
CSARGGTGGPNSPLHF
TGCAGTGCTAGAGGGGGGACAGGGGGTCCCAATTCACCCCTCCACTTT
>TRBV12-3/TRBV12-4|-|-|TRBJ1-5
CASSPAGVGNQPQHF
TGTGCCAGCAGTCCTGCAGGGGTTGGCAATCAGCCCCAGCATTTT
>TRBV5-1|TRBD2|-|TRBJ2-7
CASSLDGLAGIVSEQYF
TGCGCCAGCAGCTTGGATGGACTAGCGGGAATTGTCAGCGAGCAGTACTTC
>TRBV7-9|TRBD1|-|TRBJ2-5
CASTSGQGGSWETQYF
TGTGCCAGCACCTCGGGACAGGGGGGGTCTTGGGAGACCCAGTACTTC
>TRBV2|-|-|TRBJ2-1
CAARDGLSSYNEQFF
TGTGCCGCCCGGGACGGGCTAAGCTCCTACAATGAGCAGTTCTTC
>TRBV4-1|-|-|TRBJ2-1
CASSQGGGTRSIYEQFF
TGCGCCAGCAGCCAAGGGGGCGGGACGAGGAGTATCTATGAGCAGTTCTTC
>TRBV28|-|few|TRBJ2-7
CASTETYLQDEQYF
TGTGCCAGCACCGAAACGTACCTTCAGGACGAGCAGTACTTC
>TRBV20-1|-|few|TRBJ1-3
CSAGTPGNTIYF
TGCAGTGCGGGGACGCCTGGAAACACCATATATTTT
>TRBV7-2|-|many|TRBJ2-1
CASSLENGSNEQFF
TGTGCCAGCAGCTTAGAAAATGGGAGCAATGAGCAGTTCTTC
>TRBV18|-|few|TRBJ2-5
CASSPPGFEETQYF
TGTGCCAGCTCACCACCAGGGTTTGAGGAGACCCAGTACTTC
>TRBV28|TRBD2|many|TRBJ2-7
CASGERGYEQYF
TGTGCCAGCGGAGAGCGGGGCTACGAGCAGTACTTC
>TRBV11-3|TRBD1|many|TRBJ2-5
CASSGPGQQETQYF
TGTGCCAGCAGCGGCCCGGGACAGCAAGAGACCCAGTACTTC
>TRBV18|-|many|TRBJ1-1
CASSLTRENTEAFF
TGTGCCAGCTCACTAACAAGAGAGAACACTGAAGCTTTCTTT
>TRBV6-2/TRBV6-3|TRBD2|-|TRBJ2-5
CAGNGAGGSQETQYF
TGTGCCGGAAACGGAGCGGGAGGGTCCCAAGAGACCCAGTACTTC
>TRBV18|TRBD2|once|TRBJ2-1
CASSPAGGGEQFF
TGTGCCAGCTCACCGGCGGGGGGGGGAGAGCAGTTCTTC
>TRBV20-1|TRBD1|many|TRBJ2-1
CSGKSGTASYNEQFF
TGCAGTGGCAAATCCGGGACAGCTTCCTACAATGAGCAGTTCTTC
>TRBV28|-|-|TRBJ2-5
CASSDPTVGVQTQYF
TGTGCCAGCAGTGATCCGACAGTTGGAGTGCAGACCCAGTACTTC
>TRBV28|-|many|TRBJ2-7
CASSLSWGPYEQYF
TGTGCCAGCAGTTTATCGTGGGGTCCCTACGAGCAGTACTTC
>TRBV4-2|-|few|TRBJ1-1
CASLGGLNTEAFF
TGTGCCAGCCTGGGGGGGTTGAACACTGAAGCTTTCTTT
>TRBV18|TRBD2|-|TRBJ2-5
CASSPSQLAETQYF
TGTGCCAGCTCACCCTCCCAACTAGCGGAGACCCAGTACTTC
>TRBV6-1|-|-|TRBJ2-5
CASTLLPSQTQYF
TGTGCCAGCACCCTTCTGCCCAGTCAGACCCAGTACTTC
>TRBV30|TRBD1|many|TRBJ2-1
CAFGTGVLNEQFF
TGTGCTTTCGGGACAGGAGTCTTGAATGAGCAGTTCTTC
>TRBV6-1|TRBD2|-|TRBJ2-7
CASSSPGTSPYEQYF
TGTGCCAGCAGTTCCCCCGGGACTAGCCCGTACGAGCAGTACTTC
>TRBV12-3/TRBV12-4|-|many|TRBJ1-2
CASSLAVYGYTF
TGTGCCAGCAGTTTAGCGGTATATGGCTACACCTTC
>TRBV20-1|TRBD2|-|TRBJ2-1
CSASRLAGGFYNEQFF
TGCAGTGCGAGCCGACTAGCGGGAGGGTTCTACAATGAGCAGTTCTTC
>TRBV6-1|-|-|TRBJ1-2
CASSEENGGANYGYTF
TGTGCCAGCAGTGAAGAAAATGGAGGGGCCAACTATGGCTACACCTTC
>TRBV20-1|TRBD2|-|TRBJ2-5
CSARGQAVAGVRETQYF
TGCAGTGCTAGAGGTCAGGCCGTGGCGGGAGTGAGAGAGACCCAGTACTTC
>TRBV5-1|-|few|TRBJ2-3
CASSLEDVSTDTQYF
TGCGCCAGCAGCTTGGAGGACGTAAGCACAGATACGCAGTATTTT
>TRBV24-1|TRBD1|-|TRBJ2-2
CATSDRRQGVKDTGELFF
TGTGCCACCAGTGATCGGCGACAGGGTGTCAAAGACACCGGGGAGCTGTTTTTT
>TRBV28|-|few|TRBJ2-5
CATRPDGQETQYF
TGTGCCACCCGTCCGGATGGGCAAGAGACCCAGTACTTC
>TRBV9|-|many|TRBJ2-1
CASSVVEGYNEQFF
TGTGCCAGCAGCGTAGTCGAAGGGTACAATGAGCAGTTCTTC
>TRBV20-1|-|few|TRBJ2-1
CSARAGTYNEQFF
TGCAGTGCTAGAGCGGGCACCTACAATGAGCAGTTCTTC
>TRBV6-2/TRBV6-3|TRBD2|many|TRBJ2-3
CASRTRAGDADTQYF
TGTGCCAGCAGAACTCGAGCGGGAGACGCAGATACGCAGTATTTT
>TRBV27|-|many|TRBJ2-4
CASSRRDAWTFLAKNIQYF
TGTGCCAGCAGTAGACGGGACGCGTGGACGTTTTTAGCCAAAAACATTCAGTACTTC
>TRBV20-1|-|few|TRBJ2-1
CSAVRGAGVWNEQFF
TGCAGTGCCGTGAGGGGGGCGGGAGTTTGGAATGAGCAGTTCTTC
>TRBV14|-|-|TRBJ2-1
CASSQDGGTIYNEQFF
TGTGCCAGCAGCCAAGATGGGGGGACCATTTACAATGAGCAGTTCTTC
>TRBV27|-|-|TRBJ1-4
CASSLLGTDNEKLFF
TGTGCCAGCAGTTTATTAGGGACGGACAATGAAAAACTGTTTTTT
>TRBV20-1|TRBD2|few|TRBJ2-1
CSASIRTSGGDEQFF
TGCAGTGCTAGTATTAGGACTAGCGGAGGAGATGAGCAGTTCTTC